The clone carrying this T cell receptor beta chain was seen a handful of times. Its antigen is not known. The data stem from a study of T cells after yellow fever vaccination. Study-level background: It was SMART-Seq v4 Ultra Low Input that prepared the fractions with low cell numbers.

V was trimmed by 3 bases and J by 9 bases, leaving 11 bases between them. The germline gives CDR1 MGHRA, CDR2 YSYEKL. CDR3 length: 13 residues. Findings and limits, study-wide: Though it reached lower strength, the secondary response hit its peak faster, day 5 versus 15. At 95% to 98% for CD4 and 75% to 90% for CD8, most primary-vaccination clones showed up again after the booster.

The study made its TCR cDNA through 5'RACE template switching. That step introduced a universal primer site along with UMIs. TCRdb redid the calling of the 5' RACE reads with MiXCR, one entry per CDR3 protein. Of approximately 510,000 distinct CDR3 sequences listed, less than 25% are singletons. The sequence came from a man aged 18-30 years who received the YFV17D yellow fever vaccine. The material was PBMCs, obtained 20 to 25 days after the first yellow fever vaccination. The chain uses TRBV4-1 and TRBJ2-2, with no clear D. The DNA of the CDR3 is TGCGCCAGCAGCCATGAGCTGGGGTGGGAGCTGTTTTTT. Amino acids: CASSHELGWELFF.